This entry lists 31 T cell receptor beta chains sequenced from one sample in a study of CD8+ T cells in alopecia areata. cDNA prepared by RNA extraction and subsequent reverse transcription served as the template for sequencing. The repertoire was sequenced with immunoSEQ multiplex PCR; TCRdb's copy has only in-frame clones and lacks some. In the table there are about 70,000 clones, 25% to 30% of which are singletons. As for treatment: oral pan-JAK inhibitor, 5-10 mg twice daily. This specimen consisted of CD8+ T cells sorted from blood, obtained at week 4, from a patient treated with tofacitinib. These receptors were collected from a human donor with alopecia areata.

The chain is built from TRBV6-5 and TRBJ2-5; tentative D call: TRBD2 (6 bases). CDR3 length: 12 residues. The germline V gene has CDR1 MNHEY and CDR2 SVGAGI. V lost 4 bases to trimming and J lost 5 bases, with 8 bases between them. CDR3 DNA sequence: TGTGCCAGCAGTTTGGAGGGGGAGACCCAGTACTTC. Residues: CASSLEGETQYF.

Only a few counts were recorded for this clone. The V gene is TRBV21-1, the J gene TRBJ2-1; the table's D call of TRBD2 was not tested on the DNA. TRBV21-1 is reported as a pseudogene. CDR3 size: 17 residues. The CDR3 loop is CASSKEGRAGDNNEQFF. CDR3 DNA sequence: TGTGCCAGCAGCAAAGAAGGAAGGGCGGGAGACAACAATGAGCAGTTCTTC.

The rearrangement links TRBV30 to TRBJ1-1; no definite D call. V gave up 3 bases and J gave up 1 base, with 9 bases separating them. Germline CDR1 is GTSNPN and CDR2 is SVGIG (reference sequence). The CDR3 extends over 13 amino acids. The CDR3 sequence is CAWRLQPNTEAFF. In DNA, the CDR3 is TGTGCCTGGAGGTTGCAGCCGAACACTGAAGCTTTCTTT.

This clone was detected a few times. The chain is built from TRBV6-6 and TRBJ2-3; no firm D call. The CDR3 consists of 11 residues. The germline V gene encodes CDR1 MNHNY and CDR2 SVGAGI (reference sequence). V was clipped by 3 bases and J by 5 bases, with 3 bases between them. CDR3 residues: CASSYGDTQYF. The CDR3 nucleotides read TGTGCCAGCAGTTATGGAGATACGCAGTATTTT.

CDR3 residues: CASHQMNTEAFF. The CDR3 nucleotides are TGTGCCTCTCACCAGATGAACACTGAAGCTTTCTTT. The V and J genes are TRBV30 and TRBJ1-1; no firm D call. CDR3 size: 12 residues. CDR1 and CDR2 (germline): GTSNPN, SVGIG (reference sequence). V dropped 7 bases and J dropped 0 bases, with 9 bases sitting between them.

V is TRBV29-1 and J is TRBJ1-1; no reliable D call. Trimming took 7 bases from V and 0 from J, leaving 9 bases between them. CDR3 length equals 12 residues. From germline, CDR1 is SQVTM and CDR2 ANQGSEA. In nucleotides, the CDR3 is TGCAGCGCCGTAGGTTTGAACACTGAAGCTTTCTTT. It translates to CSAVGLNTEAFF.

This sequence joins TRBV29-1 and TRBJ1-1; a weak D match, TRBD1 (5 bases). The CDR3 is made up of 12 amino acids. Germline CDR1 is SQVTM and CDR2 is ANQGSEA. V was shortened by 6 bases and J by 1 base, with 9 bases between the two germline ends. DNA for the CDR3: TGCAGCGTCGTTACAGGGAACACTGAAGCTTTCTTT. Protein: CSVVTGNTEAFF. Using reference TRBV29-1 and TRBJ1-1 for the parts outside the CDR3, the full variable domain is SAVISQKPSRDICQRGTSLTIQCQVDSQVTMMFWYRQQPGQSLTLIATANQGSEATYESGFVIDKFPISRPNLTFSTLTVSNMSPEDSSIYLCSVVTGNTEAFFGQGTRLTVV.

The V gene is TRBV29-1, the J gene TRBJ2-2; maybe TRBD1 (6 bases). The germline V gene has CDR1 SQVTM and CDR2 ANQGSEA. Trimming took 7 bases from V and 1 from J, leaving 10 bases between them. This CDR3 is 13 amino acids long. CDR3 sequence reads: CSARGGNTGELFF. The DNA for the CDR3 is TGCAGCGCCAGGGGCGGGAACACCGGGGAGCTGTTTTTT.

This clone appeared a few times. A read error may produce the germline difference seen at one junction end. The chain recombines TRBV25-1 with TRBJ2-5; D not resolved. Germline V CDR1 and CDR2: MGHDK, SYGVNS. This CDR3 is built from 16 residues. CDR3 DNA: TGTGCCAGCACTGAAGACCGGGCCAAATTTAGGGAGACCCAGTACTTC. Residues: CASTEDRAKFRETQYF.

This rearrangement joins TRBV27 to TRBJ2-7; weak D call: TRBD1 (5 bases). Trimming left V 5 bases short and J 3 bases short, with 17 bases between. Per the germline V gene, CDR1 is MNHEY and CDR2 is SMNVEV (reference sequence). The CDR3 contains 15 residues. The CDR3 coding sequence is TGTGCCAGCAGTCCCGCGGCTAGGGGTGACTACGAGCAGTACTTC. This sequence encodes CASSPAARGDYEQYF.

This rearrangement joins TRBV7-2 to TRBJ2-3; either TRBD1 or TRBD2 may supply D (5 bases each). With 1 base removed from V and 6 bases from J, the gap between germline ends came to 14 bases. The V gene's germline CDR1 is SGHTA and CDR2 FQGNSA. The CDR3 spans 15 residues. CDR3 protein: CASSLVGPGTDTQYF. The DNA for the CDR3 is TGTGCCAGCAGCTTAGTAGGTCCAGGGACCGATACGCAGTATTTT.

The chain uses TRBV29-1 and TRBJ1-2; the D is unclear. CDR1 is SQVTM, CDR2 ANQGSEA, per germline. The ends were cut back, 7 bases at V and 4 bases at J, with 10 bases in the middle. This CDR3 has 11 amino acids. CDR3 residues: CSALRSYGYTF. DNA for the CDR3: TGCAGCGCACTGCGGTCCTATGGCTACACCTTC.

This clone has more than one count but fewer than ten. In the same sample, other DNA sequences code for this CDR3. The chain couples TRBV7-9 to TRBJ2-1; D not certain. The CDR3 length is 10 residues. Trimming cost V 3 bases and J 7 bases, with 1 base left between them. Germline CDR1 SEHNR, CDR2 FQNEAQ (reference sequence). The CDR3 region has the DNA TGTGCCAGCAGCTTTAATGAGCAGTTCTTC. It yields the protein CASSFNEQFF.

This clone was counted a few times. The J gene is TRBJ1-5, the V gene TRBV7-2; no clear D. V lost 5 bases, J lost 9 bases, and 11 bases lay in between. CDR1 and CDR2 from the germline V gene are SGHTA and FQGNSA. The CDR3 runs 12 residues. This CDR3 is CASSTPSGPQHF. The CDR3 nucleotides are TGTGCCAGCAGCACCCCCTCCGGGCCCCAGCATTTT.

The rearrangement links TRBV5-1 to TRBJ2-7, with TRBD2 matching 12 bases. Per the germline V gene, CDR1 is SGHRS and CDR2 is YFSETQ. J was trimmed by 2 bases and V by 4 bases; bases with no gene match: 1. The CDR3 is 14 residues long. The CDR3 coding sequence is TGCGCCAGCAGCCCTAGCGGGAGGGCCTACGAGCAGTACTTC. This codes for CASSPSGRAYEQYF. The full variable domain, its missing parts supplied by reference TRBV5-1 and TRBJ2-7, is KAGVTQTPRYLIKTRGQQVTLSCSPISGHRSVSWYQQTPGQGLQFLFEYFSETQRNKGNFPGRFSGRQFSNSRSEMNVSTLELGDSALYLCASSPSGRAYEQYFGPGTRLTVT.

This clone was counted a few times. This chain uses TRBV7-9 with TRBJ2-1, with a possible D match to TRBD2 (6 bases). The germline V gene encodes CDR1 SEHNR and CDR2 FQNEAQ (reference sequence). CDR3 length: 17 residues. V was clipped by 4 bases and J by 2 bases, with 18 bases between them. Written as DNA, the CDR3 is TGTGCCAGCAGCTCCAATTACCAGCGGGCCACCTACAATGAGCAGTTCTTC. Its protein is CASSSNYQRATYNEQFF.

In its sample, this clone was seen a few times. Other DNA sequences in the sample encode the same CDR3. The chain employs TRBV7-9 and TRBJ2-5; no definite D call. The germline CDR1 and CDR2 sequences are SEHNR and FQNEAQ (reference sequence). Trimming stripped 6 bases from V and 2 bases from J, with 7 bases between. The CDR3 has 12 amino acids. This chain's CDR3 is CASRAAQETQYF. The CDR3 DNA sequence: TGTGCCAGCAGGGCTGCACAAGAGACCCAGTACTTC.

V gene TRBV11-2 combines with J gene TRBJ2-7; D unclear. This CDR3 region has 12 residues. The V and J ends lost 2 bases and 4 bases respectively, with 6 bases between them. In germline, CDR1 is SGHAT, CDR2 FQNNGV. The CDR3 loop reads CASSLFQYEQYF. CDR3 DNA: TGTGCCAGCAGCTTATTTCAATACGAGCAGTACTTC.

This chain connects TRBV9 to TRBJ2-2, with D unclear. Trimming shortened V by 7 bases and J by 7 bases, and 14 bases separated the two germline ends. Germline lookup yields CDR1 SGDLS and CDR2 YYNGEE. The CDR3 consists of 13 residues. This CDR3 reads CASGSGYGGELFF. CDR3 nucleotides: TGTGCCAGCGGGTCCGGGTACGGCGGGGAGCTGTTTTTT.

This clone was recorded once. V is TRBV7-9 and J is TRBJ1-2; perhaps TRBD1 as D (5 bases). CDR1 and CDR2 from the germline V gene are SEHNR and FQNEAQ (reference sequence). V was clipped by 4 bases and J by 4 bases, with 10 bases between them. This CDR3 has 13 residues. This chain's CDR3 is CASSSDILYGYTF. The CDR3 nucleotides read TGTGCCAGCAGCTCGGACATTCTCTATGGCTACACCTTC.

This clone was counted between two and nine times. DNA for the CDR3: TGCAGCGTTGTAGGTGGGGCTCACTATGGCTACACCTTC. This gives the protein CSVVGGAHYGYTF. V usage is TRBV29-1 and J usage is TRBJ1-2; weak D call: TRBD1 (5 bases). The CDR3 totals 13 residues. The V end was cut by 4 bases, the J end by 3 bases, with 12 bases between. Germline V CDR1 and CDR2: SQVTM, ANQGSEA.

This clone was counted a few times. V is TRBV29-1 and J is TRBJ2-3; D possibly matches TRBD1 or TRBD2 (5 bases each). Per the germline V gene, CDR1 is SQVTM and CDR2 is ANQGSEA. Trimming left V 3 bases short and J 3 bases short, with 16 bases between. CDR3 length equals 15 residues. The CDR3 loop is CSVDHRGEGTDTQYF. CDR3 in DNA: TGCAGCGTTGATCATAGAGGGGAAGGAACAGATACGCAGTATTTT.

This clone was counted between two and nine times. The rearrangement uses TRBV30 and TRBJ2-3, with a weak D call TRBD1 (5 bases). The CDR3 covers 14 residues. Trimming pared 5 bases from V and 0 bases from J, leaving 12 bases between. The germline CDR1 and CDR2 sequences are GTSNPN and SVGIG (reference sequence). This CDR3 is CAWSQGRSTDTQYF. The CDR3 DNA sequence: TGTGCCTGGTCCCAGGGCCGTAGCACAGATACGCAGTATTTT.

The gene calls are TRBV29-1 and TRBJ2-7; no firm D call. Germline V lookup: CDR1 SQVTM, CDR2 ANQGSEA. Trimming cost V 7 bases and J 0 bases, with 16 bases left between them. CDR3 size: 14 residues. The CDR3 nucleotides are TGCAGCGCCGCCGGTGGCGGAGACTCCTACGAGCAGTACTTC. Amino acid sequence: CSAAGGGDSYEQYF.

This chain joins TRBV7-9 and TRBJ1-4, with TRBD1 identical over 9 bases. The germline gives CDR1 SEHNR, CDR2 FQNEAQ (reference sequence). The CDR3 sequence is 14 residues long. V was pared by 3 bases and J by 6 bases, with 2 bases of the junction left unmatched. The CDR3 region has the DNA TGTGCCAGCAGCTTCCGGGACAGGGATGAAAAACTGTTTTTT. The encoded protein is CASSFRDRDEKLFF.

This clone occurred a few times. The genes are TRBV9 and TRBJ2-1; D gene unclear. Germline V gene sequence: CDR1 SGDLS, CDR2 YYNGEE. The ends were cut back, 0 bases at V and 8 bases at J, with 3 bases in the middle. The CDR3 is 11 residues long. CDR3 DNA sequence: TGTGCCAGCAGCGTAGGGCATGAGCAGTTCTTC. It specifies CASSVGHEQFF.

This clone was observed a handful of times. CDR3 region: CSVPGPTGELFF. CDR3 DNA: TGCAGCGTACCGGGGCCCACCGGGGAGCTGTTTTTT. This chain joins TRBV29-1 and TRBJ2-2, with D perhaps given as TRBD1 or TRBD2 (5 bases each). The germline gives CDR1 SQVTM, CDR2 ANQGSEA. The CDR3 sequence is 12 residues long. Trimming shortened V by 6 bases and J by 4 bases, and 9 bases separated the two germline ends.

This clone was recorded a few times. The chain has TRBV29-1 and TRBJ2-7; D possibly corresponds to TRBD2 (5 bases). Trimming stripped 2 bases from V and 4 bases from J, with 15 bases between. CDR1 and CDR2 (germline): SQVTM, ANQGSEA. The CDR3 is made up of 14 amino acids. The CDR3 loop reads CSVESSSGSYEQYF. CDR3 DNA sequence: TGCAGCGTTGAATCTAGTTCTGGGAGTTACGAGCAGTACTTC.

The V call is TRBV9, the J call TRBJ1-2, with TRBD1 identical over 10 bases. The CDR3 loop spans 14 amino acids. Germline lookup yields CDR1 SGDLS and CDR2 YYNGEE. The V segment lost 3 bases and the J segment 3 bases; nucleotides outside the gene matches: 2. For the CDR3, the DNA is TGTGCCAGCAGCGGAGGGACAGGGGACTATGGCTACACCTTC. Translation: CASSGGTGDYGYTF.

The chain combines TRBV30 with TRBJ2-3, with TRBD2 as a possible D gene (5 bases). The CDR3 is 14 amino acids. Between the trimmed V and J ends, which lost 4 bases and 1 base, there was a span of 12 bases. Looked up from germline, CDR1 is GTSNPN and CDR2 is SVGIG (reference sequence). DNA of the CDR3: TGTGCCTGGACTCTCTACGGGGGCACAGATACGCAGTATTTT. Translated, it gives CAWTLYGGTDTQYF. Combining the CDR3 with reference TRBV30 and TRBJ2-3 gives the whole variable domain SQTIHQWPATLVQPVGSPLSLECTVEGTSNPNLYWYRQAAGRGLQLLFYSVGIGQISSEVPQNLSASRPQDRQFILSSKKLLLSDSGFYLCAWTLYGGTDTQYFGPGTRLTVL.

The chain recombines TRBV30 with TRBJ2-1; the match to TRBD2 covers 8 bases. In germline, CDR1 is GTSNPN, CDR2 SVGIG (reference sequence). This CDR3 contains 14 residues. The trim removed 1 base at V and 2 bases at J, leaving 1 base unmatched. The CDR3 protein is CAWSAAGAYNEQFF. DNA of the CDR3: TGTGCCTGGAGTGCAGCGGGAGCCTACAATGAGCAGTTCTTC.